This record looks at one T cell receptor beta chain sequence and its context. The antigen is unknown. This sample is part of a study of T cells in Graves' hyperthyroidism and ophthalmopathy. Study-level findings and limits: Blood also carried most thyroid clonotypes expanded above 0.001.

Template material for amplifying TCR beta CDR3 regions consisted of RNA transcripts. The TCR CDR3 first-round RT-PCR relied on the HTBI primer set. TCRdb analysed the multiplex PCR reads with MiXCR anew, one entry per CDR3 protein. The repertoire consists of 500,000 to 650,000 distinct CDR3 sequences, with around 50% occurring once and the leading ten covering around 44%. Germline CDR1 KGHDR, CDR2 SFDVKD. V gave up 6 bases and J gave up 3 bases; unmatched junction bases: 3. CDR3 length equals 13 residues. This sequence joins TRBV24-1 and TRBJ2-7; TRBD2 matches at 8 bases. This sequence originates from an adult woman with Graves' disease, either hyperthyroidism or ophthalmopathy (not recorded which). The sample consisted of peripheral blood or thyroid tissue (not recorded which). The CDR3 sequence: CATSSGRGYEQYF. CDR3 coding DNA: TGTGCCACCAGTTCCGGGAGGGGCTACGAGCAGTACTTC.